The table lists the clone carrying this T cell receptor beta chain with a count of one. Its antigen remains unknown. CDR3 length: 16 residues. Germline-derived CDR1 and CDR2 are LGHNA and YNFKEQ. V trimming: 1 base; J trimming: 1 base; junction bases outside the gene matches: 5. The record originates from a study of shared clonotypes between healthy human individuals. This table comes from immunoSEQ multiplex PCR, and its TCRdb copy is limited to in-frame clones, with some not included. The sample has under 2,500,000 clones, approximately 94% seen once. All donors were Caucasian adults living in Nashville, Tennessee. A CD45RA-negative memory subset and a CD45RA+ naive subset were separated from the CD4+ cells. Findings and limits, study-wide: Represented genetic and exposure-history diversity was restricted by having few donors. A handful of donors shared about 4.8% of their naive CD4 clonotypes.

The sequencing sample was made of naive CD4+ T cells sorted from blood. The subset here: CD45RA+ positively selected. V gene TRBV4-2 combines with J gene TRBJ2-5; 8 bases fit TRBD2. This TCR came from a man in his late teens or twenties in good health. The DNA of the CDR3 is TGTGCCAGCAGCCAAGCGAGCGGGGGCCTCCAAGAGACCCAGTACTTC. It yields the protein CASSQASGGLQETQYF.